The 21 T cell receptor beta chains below were found in one sample sequenced in a study of tumor and adjacent non-tumor tissue in lung cancer. No cell sorting was done before RNA was extracted from the tissue. A modified ARM-PCR protocol with three rounds of nested PCR amplified TCRbeta. Each CDR3 protein gets one entry after TCRdb re-called the multiplex PCR reads with MiXCR. This sample has fewer than 150,000 distinct CDR3 sequences, with about 71% found just once. The sample was lung tumor tissue. The source of these receptors is a man aged 60-69 years with small cell lung cancer.

Comments on this clonotype: Relative to the germline gene, one junction end is altered; a read error may explain this. J is TRBJ2-3 and V is TRBV4-1, with D possibly matching TRBD2 (5 bases). This CDR3 is 16 amino acids long. Germline V CDR1 and CDR2: MGHRA, YSYEKL. CDR3 sequence: CASSQIGYPSTDTQYF. The CDR3 DNA reads as TGCGCCAGCAGCCAAATAGGTTACCCTAGCACAGATACACAGTATTTT.

A word on this clonotype: A much larger clone differs by one base, so this may be a read error. The rearrangement uses TRBV6-6 and TRBJ2-7; TRBD1 or TRBD2 may be the D gene (5 bases each). The CDR3 spans 14 residues. V lost 4 bases, J lost 0 bases, and 10 bases lay in between. CDR1 is MNHNY, CDR2 SVGAGI, per germline (reference sequence). As DNA, the CDR3 is TGTGCCAGCAGTTGGCTGGGGGACTCCTACGAGCAGTACTTC. It yields the protein CASSWLGDSYEQYF.

Points on this clonotype: An end of the junction differs from the germline gene, which may be a read error. The chain combines TRBV11-1 with TRBJ2-7; TRBD2 aligns across 8 bases. This CDR3 has 14 amino acids. CDR1 is SGHAT and CDR2 is FQDESV in the germline V gene (reference sequence). The CDR3 nucleotides read TGTGCCAGCAGCTCAACGCGGGGGGCCTACGAGGAGTACTTC. Translation: CASSSTRGAYEEYF.

Worth noting for this clonotype: A much larger clone differs by one base, so this may be a read error. The chain has TRBV11-1 and TRBJ2-4, with D possibly matching TRBD1 (5 bases). The germline V gene has CDR1 SGHAT and CDR2 FQDESV (reference sequence). The CDR3 runs 16 residues. The CDR3 DNA reads TGTGCCAGCACCCACTCAGGCAGGGCGACCAAAGACATTCAGTACTTC. Translation gives CASTHSGRATKDIQYF.

J is TRBJ2-3 and V is TRBV11-2; D possibly corresponds to TRBD1 (5 bases). The DNA end is a closer match to TRBJ1-5, so the J assignment may be wrong. Germline CDR1 and CDR2: SGHAT and FQNNGV. The CDR3 is 16 residues long. In nucleotides, the CDR3 is TGTGCCAGCAGCCCCAGTGGGTCAGGGTTATCTGATACACAGCATTTT. It encodes CASSPSGSGLSDTQHF.

For this clonotype: A single base separates this from a much larger clone, so it may be a read error. V usage is TRBV4-2 and J usage is TRBJ2-6; TRBD1 is a possible D gene (6 bases). This CDR3 contains 18 residues. Germline V gives CDR1 LGHNA, CDR2 YNFKEQ. This chain's CDR3 is CASIQSSHRETGANVLTF. CDR3 coding DNA: TGTGCCAGCATCCAATCCTCCCACAGGGAAACTGGGGCCAACGTCCTGACTTTC.

Regarding this clonotype: The junction departs from the called germline gene at one end, perhaps through a read error. The chain links TRBV4-1 to TRBJ1-4, with D maybe TRBD1 (5 bases). There are 14 residues in the CDR3. Germline CDR1 is MGHRA and CDR2 is YSYEKL. The CDR3 nucleotides read TGCGCCAGCGGCCAAGGACACTTCTCCGGAAAACTGTTTTTT. The encoded protein is CASGQGHFSGKLFF.

To note about this clonotype: This may arise from a read error, as a much more abundant clone is one base away. The CDR3 here is CSAARLAGVDTQYF. CDR3 DNA sequence: TGCAGTGCTGCACGTTTGGCAGGGGTGGACACCCAGTACTTC. The V call is TRBV20-1, the J call TRBJ2-5, with TRBD1 as a possible D gene (6 bases). The germline V and J ends were trimmed by 5 bases and 8 bases, with 21 bases remaining between them. The CDR3 has 14 residues. Germline V CDR1 and CDR2: DFQATT, SNEGSKA (reference sequence).

Notes on this clonotype: A much larger clonotype is one base distant, so this may be a read error. This chain connects TRBV29-1 to TRBJ1-3; TRBD1 is a possible D gene (5 bases). This CDR3 is 14 amino acids long. Germline V gene sequence: CDR1 SQVTM, CDR2 ANQGSEA. The CDR3 protein is CSVAGLSTGSTIYF. The CDR3 nucleotides read TGCAGCGTTGCGGGACTTTCCACTGGAAGCACCATATATTTT.

This rearrangement joins TRBV24-1 to TRBJ2-4; D is undetermined. V was cut by 7 bases and J by 8 bases, with 14 bases left in between. The CDR3 is 13 residues long. In germline, CDR1 is KGHDR, CDR2 SFDVKD. The CDR3, as DNA: TGTGCCACCAGCTCCGGGCCACGTGACATTCAGTACTTC. The encoded protein is CATSSGPRDIQYF.

The chain joins TRBV12-3 or TRBV12-4 to TRBJ2-1, with TRBD2 matching over 9 bases. The V gene end was trimmed by 7 bases and the J gene end by 2 bases; junction bases not matched to a gene: 12. This CDR3 contains 17 residues. For the CDR3, the DNA is TGTGCCAGCATCCTAAGGAGCGGGAGGCCCGCCTACAATGAGCAGTTCTTC. Translating gives CASILRSGRPAYNEQFF.

V is TRBV11-2 and J is TRBJ2-2; 9 positions agree with TRBD2. V lost 1 base and J lost 15; bases outside the gene matches: 15. The CDR3 extends over 16 amino acids. The germline V gene has CDR1 SGHAT and CDR2 FQNNGV. CDR3 nucleotide sequence: TGTGCCAGCAGCTTAGTACGAGGTCTAGCGGGGCTCGGAATGTTTTTT. Protein: CASSLVRGLAGLGMFF.

On this clonotype: The junction departs from the called germline gene at one end, perhaps through a read error. V and J are TRBV6-1 and TRBJ2-6, with TRBD1 as a possible D gene (5 bases). Germline V lookup: CDR1 MNHNS, CDR2 SASEGT. The CDR3 runs to 15 residues. CDR3 nucleotide sequence: TGTGCCAGCTGGGCAGGAAACTCTGGGGCCAATGTCCCGACTTTC. Translating gives CASWAGNSGANVPTF.

This clonotype came up many times. V usage is TRBV6-6 and J usage is TRBJ2-1; 12 bases line up with TRBD2. This CDR3 region has 14 residues. J lost 6 bases, V lost 6 bases, and 3 bases had no gene match. The germline V gene has CDR1 MNHNY and CDR2 SVGAGI (reference sequence). DNA of the CDR3: TGTGCCAGCAGCTTGACTAGCGGGAGCAATGAGCAGTTCTTC. Translation: CASSLTSGSNEQFF.

This clonotype has at least ten counts. This chain uses TRBV6-5 with TRBJ2-1; 8 bases fit TRBD2. CDR3 length: 14 residues. Germline assignment: CDR1 MNHEY and CDR2 SVGAGI. V shed 8 bases and J 7 bases; nucleotides not matched to a gene: 10. CDR3 DNA: TGTGCCAGCCGAGGTACTAGCGGTGGGAATGAGCAGTTCTTC. This encodes CASRGTSGGNEQFF.

With respect to this clonotype: This may be a read error, as it is one base from a much larger clone. The CDR3 end shows no conserved phenylalanine or tryptophan, and so a read error is likely. The chain combines TRBV6-1 with TRBJ2-5; D is undetermined. This CDR3 has 13 amino acids. V was pared by 8 bases and J by 5 bases, with 15 bases between. CDR1 and CDR2 from the germline V gene are MNHNS and SASEGT. The CDR3 bases are TGTGCCAGCCGTCTAACGGTAGGGGAGACCCAGTACTCC. As protein: CASRLTVGETQYS.

In the case of this clonotype: One junction end does not reproduce the germline sequence, and a read error may be involved. This chain joins TRBV4-1 and TRBJ1-3; D uncertain. Germline-derived CDR1 and CDR2 are MGHRA and YSYEKL. The CDR3 totals 15 residues. CDR3 sequence: CASSQDRGTGSTIYF. The CDR3 DNA sequence: TGCGCCAGCAGCCAAGATCGGGGTACTGGAAGCACCATATATTTT.

CDR3 in amino acids: CSARISGSSYNEQFF. CDR3 nucleotide sequence: TGCAGTGCTAGGATAAGCGGGTCTTCCTACAATGAGCAGTTCTTC. This rearrangement joins TRBV20-1 to TRBJ2-1, with D tentatively TRBD2 (6 bases). Germline-derived CDR1 and CDR2 are DFQATT and SNEGSKA (reference sequence). This CDR3 spans 15 amino acids. Between the trimmed V and J ends, which lost 3 bases and 1 base, there was a span of 13 bases.

On this clonotype: An end of the junction differs from the germline gene, which may be a read error. The rearrangement uses TRBV6-1 and TRBJ1-5; no definite D call. The CDR3 spans 13 residues. The germline gives CDR1 MNHNS, CDR2 SASEGT. CDR3 amino acids: CASNEIGNQPQQF. The CDR3 nucleotides read TGTGCCAGCAATGAGATCGGGAATCAGCCCCAGCAATTT.

Worth noting for this clonotype: One end of the junction does not line up with germline, which may come from a read error. The chain recombines TRBV11-3 with TRBJ2-2; 11 bases line up with TRBD2. There are 19 residues in the CDR3. Germline V gene data show CDR1 as SGHNT and CDR2 as YENEEA. This CDR3 reads CVSSPRGLAVGPSYGELFF. CDR3 sequence (DNA): TGTGTCAGCAGCCCGAGGGGACTAGCGGTAGGGCCCTCGTATGGGGAGCTGTTTTTT. The whole variable domain, remainder taken from reference TRBV11-3 and TRBJ2-2, is EAGVVQSPRYKIIEKKQPVAFWCNPISGHNTLYWYLQNLGQGPELLIRYENEEAVDDSQLPKDRFSAERLKGVDSTLKIQPAELGDSAVYLCVSSPRGLAVGPSYGELFFGEGSRLTVL.

This clonotype was observed a few times. The V call is TRBV10-3, the J call TRBJ2-7, with D maybe TRBD2 (5 bases). Germline assignment: CDR1 ENHRY and CDR2 SYGVKD. V dropped 0 bases and J dropped 6 bases, with 15 bases sitting between them. The CDR3 has 15 residues. The DNA for the CDR3 is TGTGCCATCAGTGAGTCTCCCACTAGAATTGGCGAGCAGTACGTC. This gives the protein CAISESPTRIGEQYV.